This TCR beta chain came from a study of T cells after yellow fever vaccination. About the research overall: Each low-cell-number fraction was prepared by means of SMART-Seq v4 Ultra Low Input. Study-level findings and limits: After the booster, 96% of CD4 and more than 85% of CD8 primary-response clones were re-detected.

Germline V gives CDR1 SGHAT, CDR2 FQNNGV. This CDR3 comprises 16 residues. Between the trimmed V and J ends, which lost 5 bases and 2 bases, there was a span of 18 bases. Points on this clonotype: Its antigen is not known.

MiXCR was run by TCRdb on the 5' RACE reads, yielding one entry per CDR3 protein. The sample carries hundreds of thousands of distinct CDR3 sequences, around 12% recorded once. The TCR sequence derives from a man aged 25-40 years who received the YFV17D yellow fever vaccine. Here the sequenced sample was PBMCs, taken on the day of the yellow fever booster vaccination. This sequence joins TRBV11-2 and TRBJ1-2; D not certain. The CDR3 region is CASSILGAGRNYGYTF. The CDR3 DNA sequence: TGTGCCAGCAGCATCCTCGGCGCGGGGAGAAACTATGGCTACACCTTC.